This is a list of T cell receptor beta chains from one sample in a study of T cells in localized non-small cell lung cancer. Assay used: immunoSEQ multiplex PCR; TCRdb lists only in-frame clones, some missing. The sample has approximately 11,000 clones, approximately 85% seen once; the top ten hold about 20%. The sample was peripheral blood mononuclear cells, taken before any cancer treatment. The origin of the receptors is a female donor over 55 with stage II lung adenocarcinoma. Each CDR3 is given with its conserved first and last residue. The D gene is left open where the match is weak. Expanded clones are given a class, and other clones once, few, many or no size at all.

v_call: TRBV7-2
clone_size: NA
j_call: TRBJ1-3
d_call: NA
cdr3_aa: CASSLVAATNTIYF
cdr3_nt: TGTGCCAGCAGCTTAGTGGCAGCAACAAACACCATATATTTT

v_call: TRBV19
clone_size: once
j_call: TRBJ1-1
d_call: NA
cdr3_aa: CASNTGRYPNTEAFF
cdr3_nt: TGTGCCAGTAATACAGGGAGGTACCCTAACACTGAAGCTTTCTTT

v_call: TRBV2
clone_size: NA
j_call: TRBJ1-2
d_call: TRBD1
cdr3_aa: CASSPGTGIGGYTF
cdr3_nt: TGTGCCAGCAGCCCAGGGACAGGGATCGGGGGCTACACCTTC

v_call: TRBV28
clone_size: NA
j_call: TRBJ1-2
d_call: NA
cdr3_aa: CASSPPHTNYGYTF
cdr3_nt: TGTGCCAGCAGTCCCCCGCACACAAACTATGGCTACACCTTC

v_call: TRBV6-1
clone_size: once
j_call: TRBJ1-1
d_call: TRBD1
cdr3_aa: CASSLSGDSLGTFF
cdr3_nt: TGTGCCAGCAGCCTGAGCGGGGACAGTCTTGGAACTTTCTTT

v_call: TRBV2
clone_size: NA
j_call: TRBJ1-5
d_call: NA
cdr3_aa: CASSEYGPNQPQHF
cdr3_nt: TGTGCCAGCAGTGAATACGGACCCAATCAGCCCCAGCATTTT

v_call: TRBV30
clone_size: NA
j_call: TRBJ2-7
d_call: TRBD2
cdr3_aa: CAWSAGTSGLYEQYF
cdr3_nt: TGTGCCTGGAGTGCCGGGACTAGCGGGTTATACGAGCAGTACTTC

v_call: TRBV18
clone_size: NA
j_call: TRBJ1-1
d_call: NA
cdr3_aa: CASSPTGLPNTEAFF
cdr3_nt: TGTGCCAGCTCACCTACTGGACTTCCGAACACTGAAGCTTTCTTT

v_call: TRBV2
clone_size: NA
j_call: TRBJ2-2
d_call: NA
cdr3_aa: CASSWTGTANTGELFF
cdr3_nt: TGTGCCAGCAGCTGGACCGGGACTGCGAACACCGGGGAGCTGTTTTTT

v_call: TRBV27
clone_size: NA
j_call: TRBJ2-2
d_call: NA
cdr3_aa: CASSPGGGRGGELFF
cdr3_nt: TGTGCCAGCAGCCCAGGGGGGGGCCGAGGCGGGGAGCTGTTTTTT

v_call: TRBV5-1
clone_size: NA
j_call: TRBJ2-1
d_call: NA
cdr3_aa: CASSSLPGGVSEQFF
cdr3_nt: TGCGCCAGCAGCTCGCTCCCAGGGGGGGTGAGTGAGCAGTTCTTC

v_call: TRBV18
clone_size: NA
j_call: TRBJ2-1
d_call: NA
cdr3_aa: CASSYHSGDNEQFF
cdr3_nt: TGTGCCAGCTCATACCATAGTGGGGACAATGAGCAGTTCTTC

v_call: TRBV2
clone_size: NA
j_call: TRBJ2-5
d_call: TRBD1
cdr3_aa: CASSDRDRETQYF
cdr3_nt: TGTGCCAGCAGCGACAGGGACCGGGAGACCCAGTACTTC

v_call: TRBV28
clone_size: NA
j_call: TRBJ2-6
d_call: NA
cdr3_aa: CASSNPRGRTGSGANVLTF
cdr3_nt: TGTGCCAGCAGCAACCCTCGAGGGAGAACCGGATCTGGGGCCAACGTCCTGACTTTC

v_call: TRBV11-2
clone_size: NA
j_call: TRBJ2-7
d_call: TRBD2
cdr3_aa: CASSLDRLSSGPFYEQYF
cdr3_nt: TGTGCCAGCAGCTTAGACCGCCTCTCTAGCGGGCCCTTCTACGAGCAGTACTTC

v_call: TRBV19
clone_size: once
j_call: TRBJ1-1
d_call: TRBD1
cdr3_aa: CASSRTGTFTEAFF
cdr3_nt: TGTGCCAGTAGCCGGACAGGGACCTTCACTGAAGCTTTCTTT

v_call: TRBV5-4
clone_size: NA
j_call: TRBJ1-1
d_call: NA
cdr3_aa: CASSNGRVIYTEAFF
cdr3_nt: TGTGCCAGCAGTAACGGAAGGGTGATATACACTGAAGCTTTCTTT

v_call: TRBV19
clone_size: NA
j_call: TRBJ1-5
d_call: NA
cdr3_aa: CASSIVGDQPQHF
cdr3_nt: TGTGCCAGTAGTATTGTCGGTGATCAGCCCCAGCATTTT

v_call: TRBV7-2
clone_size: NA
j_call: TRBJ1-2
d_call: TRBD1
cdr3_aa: CASRSGQGGYGYTF
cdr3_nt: TGTGCCAGCAGATCGGGACAGGGGGGCTATGGCTACACCTTC

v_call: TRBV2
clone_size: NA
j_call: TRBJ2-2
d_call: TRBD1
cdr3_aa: CAIRQGENTGELFF
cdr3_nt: TGTGCCATCCGACAGGGAGAGAACACCGGGGAGCTGTTTTTT

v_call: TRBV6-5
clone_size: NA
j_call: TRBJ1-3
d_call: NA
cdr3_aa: CASSYNRPSGNTIYF
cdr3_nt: TGTGCCAGCAGTTACAACAGGCCCTCTGGAAACACCATATATTTT

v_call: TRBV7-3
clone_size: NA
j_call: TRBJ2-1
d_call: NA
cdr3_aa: CASSSGQPGNEQFF
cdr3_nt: TGTGCCAGCAGCTCCGGACAGCCGGGCAATGAGCAGTTCTTC

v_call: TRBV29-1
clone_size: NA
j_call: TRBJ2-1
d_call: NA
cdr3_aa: CSVVLGFGNEQFF
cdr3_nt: TGCAGCGTTGTATTGGGGTTTGGGAATGAGCAGTTCTTC

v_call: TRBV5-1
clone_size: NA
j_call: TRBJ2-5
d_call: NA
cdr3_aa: CASSLGAGRETQYF
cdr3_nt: TGCGCCAGCAGCTTGGGAGCAGGGAGGGAGACCCAGTACTTC

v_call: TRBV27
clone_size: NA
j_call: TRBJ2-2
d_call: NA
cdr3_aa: CASSLWQGNTGELFF
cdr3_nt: TGTGCCAGCAGTTTATGGCAGGGGAACACCGGGGAGCTGTTTTTT

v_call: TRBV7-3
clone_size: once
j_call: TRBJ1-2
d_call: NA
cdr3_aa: CASSPGGARGYTF
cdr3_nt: TGTGCCAGCAGCCCTGGGGGCGCTCGGGGCTACACCTTC

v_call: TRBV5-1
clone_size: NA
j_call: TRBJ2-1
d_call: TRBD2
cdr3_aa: CASSFRTSGSYNEQFF
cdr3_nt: TGCGCCAGCAGCTTCAGGACTAGCGGGAGCTACAATGAGCAGTTCTTC

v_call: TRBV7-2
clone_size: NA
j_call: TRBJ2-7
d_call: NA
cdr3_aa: CASSLEGMAHTYSYEQYF
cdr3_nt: TGTGCCAGCAGCTTAGAAGGGATGGCCCACACCTATTCCTACGAGCAGTACTTC

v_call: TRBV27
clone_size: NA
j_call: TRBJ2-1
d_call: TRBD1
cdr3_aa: CASSADRAPYNEQFF
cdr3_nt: TGTGCCAGCAGTGCGGACAGGGCCCCCTACAATGAGCAGTTCTTC

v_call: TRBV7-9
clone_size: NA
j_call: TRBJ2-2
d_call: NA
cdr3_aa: CASLRLEFANTGELFF
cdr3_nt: TGTGCAAGTTTGAGGCTAGAGTTCGCGAACACCGGGGAGCTGTTTTTT

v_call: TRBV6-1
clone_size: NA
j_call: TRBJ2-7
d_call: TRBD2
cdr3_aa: CASSEALGLAGDDPDEQYF
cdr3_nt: TGTGCCAGCAGTGAAGCGCTAGGACTAGCGGGAGATGATCCGGACGAGCAGTACTTC

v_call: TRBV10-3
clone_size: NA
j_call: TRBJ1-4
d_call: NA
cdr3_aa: CATASGDGEKLFF
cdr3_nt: TGTGCCACCGCATCGGGGGACGGGGAAAAACTGTTTTTT

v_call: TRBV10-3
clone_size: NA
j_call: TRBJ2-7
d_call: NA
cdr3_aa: CAISESTGYEQYF
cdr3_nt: TGTGCCATCAGTGAGTCGACCGGGTACGAGCAGTACTTC

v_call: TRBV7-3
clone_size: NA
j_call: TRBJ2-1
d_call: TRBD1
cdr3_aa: CASSSDRDNYNEQFF
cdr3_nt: TGTGCCAGCAGCTCAGACAGGGACAACTACAATGAGCAGTTCTTC

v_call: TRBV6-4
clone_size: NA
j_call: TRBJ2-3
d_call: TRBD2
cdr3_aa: CASSDSGGGTGFDTQYF
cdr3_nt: TGTGCCAGCAGTGACTCGGGCGGGGGGACCGGTTTTGATACGCAGTATTTT

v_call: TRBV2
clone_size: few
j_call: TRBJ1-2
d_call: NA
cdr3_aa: CASSDRNYGYTF
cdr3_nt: TGTGCCAGCAGTGACCGGAACTATGGCTACACCTTC

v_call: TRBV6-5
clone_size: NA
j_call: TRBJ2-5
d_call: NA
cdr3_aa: CASRKQGGQETQYF
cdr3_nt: TGTGCCAGCAGGAAACAGGGAGGCCAAGAGACCCAGTACTTC

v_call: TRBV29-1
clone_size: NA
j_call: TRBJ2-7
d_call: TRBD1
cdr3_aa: CSAGEGASYEQYF
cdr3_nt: TGCAGCGCAGGAGAGGGGGCCTCCTACGAGCAGTACTTC

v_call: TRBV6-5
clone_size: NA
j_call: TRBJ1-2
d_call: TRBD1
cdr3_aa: CASSRQGAEYGYTF
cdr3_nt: TGTGCCAGCAGCCGACAGGGGGCCGAATATGGCTACACCTTC

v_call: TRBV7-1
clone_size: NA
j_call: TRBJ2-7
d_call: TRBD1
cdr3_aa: CASSVGQAYEQYF
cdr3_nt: TGTGCCAGCAGCGTCGGACAGGCATACGAGCAGTACTTC

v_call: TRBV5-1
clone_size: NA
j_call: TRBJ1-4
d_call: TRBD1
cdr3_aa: CASSVLGQGSNEKLFF
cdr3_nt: TGCGCCAGCAGCGTACTCGGACAGGGCAGTAATGAAAAACTGTTTTTT

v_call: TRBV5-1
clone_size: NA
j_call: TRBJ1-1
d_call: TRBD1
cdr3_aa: CASSLEPGGGVTEAFF
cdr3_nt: TGCGCCAGCAGCTTGGAACCAGGGGGCGGAGTCACTGAAGCTTTCTTT

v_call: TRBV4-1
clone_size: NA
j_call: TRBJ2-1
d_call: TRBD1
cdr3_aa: CAISRDSNYNEQFF
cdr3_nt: TGCGCCATTTCCCGGGACAGTAACTACAATGAGCAGTTCTTC

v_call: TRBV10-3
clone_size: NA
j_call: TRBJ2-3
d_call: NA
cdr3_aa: CAIRAPGGSTDTQYF
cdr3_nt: TGTGCCATCAGGGCCCCCGGAGGGAGCACAGATACGCAGTATTTT

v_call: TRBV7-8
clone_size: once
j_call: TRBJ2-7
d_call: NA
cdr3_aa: CASSLASARDYYEQYF
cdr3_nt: TGTGCCAGCAGCTTAGCGTCAGCCAGAGACTACTACGAGCAGTACTTC

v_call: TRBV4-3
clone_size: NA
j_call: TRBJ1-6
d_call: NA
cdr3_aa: CASSQDWGDLYNSPLHF
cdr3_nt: TGCGCCAGCAGCCAAGATTGGGGGGACCTTTACAATTCACCCCTCCACTTT

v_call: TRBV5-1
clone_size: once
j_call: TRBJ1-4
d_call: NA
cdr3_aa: CASSERQVMATNEKLFF
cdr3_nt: TGCGCCAGCAGCGAGCGACAGGTGATGGCAACTAATGAAAAACTGTTTTTT

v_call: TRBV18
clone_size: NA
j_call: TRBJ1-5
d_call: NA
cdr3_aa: CASSQQGTLNQPQHF
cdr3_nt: TGTGCCAGCTCGCAACAGGGAACCCTCAATCAGCCCCAGCATTTT

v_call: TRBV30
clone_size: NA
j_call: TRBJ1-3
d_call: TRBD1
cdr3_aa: CAWSTGASGNTIYF
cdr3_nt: TGTGCCTGGAGTACAGGGGCCTCTGGAAACACCATATATTTT

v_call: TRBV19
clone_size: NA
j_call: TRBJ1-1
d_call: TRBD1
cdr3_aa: CASSRTGTVNTEAFF
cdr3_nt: TGTGCCAGTAGTCGGACCGGGACAGTCAACACTGAAGCTTTCTTT